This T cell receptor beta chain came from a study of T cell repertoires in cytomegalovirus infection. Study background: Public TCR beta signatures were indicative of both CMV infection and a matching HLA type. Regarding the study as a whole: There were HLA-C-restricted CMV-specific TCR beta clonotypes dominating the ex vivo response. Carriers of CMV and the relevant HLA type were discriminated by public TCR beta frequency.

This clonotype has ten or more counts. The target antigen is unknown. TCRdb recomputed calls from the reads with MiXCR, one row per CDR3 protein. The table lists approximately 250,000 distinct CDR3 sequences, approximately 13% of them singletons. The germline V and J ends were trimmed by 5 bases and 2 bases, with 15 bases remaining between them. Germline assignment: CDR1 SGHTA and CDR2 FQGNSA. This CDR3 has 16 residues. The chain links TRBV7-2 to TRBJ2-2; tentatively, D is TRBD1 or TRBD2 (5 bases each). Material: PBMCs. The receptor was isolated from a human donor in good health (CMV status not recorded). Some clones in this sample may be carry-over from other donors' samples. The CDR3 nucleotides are TGTGCCAGCAGCCTATCCGGGGCGGCCAACACCGGGGAGCTGTTTTTT. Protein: CASSLSGAANTGELFF. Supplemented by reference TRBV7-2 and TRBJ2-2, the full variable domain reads GAGVSQSPSNKVTEKGKDVELRCDPISGHTALYWYRQSLGQGLEFLIYFQGNSAPDKSGLPSDRFSAERTGGSVSTLTIQRTQQEDSAVYLCASSLSGAANTGELFFGEGSRLTVL.